The 20 T cell receptor beta chains below were found in one sample sequenced in a study of blood T cell repertoires in COVID-19. Some clones are missing from TCRdb's copy, which holds only in-frame ones; the method was immunoSEQ multiplex PCR. The table includes 250,000 to 400,000 clones, roughly 86% detected once. Input material: PBMCs or T cells enriched from blood (not recorded which). The receptors originated from a young woman who had recovered from COVID-19.

This clone was seen only once. The genes are TRBV6-5 and TRBJ2-5; 7 bases match TRBD1. The CDR3 totals 15 residues. Germline V gene data show CDR1 as MNHEY and CDR2 as SVGAGI. The ends lost 3 bases at V and 4 bases at J; junction bases unmatched: 8. The CDR3 spells CASSYDRDFVETQYF. The CDR3 region has the DNA TGTGCCAGCAGTTATGACAGGGATTTTGTAGAGACCCAGTACTTC.

The chain employs TRBV7-2 and TRBJ2-7, with 13 bases that match TRBD2. Germline CDR1 reads SGHTA; CDR2 reads FQGNSA. The CDR3 length is 15 residues. V dropped 4 bases and J dropped 4; count of bases not matched to a gene: 4. The CDR3 loop is CASSSPGLAGYEQYF. The CDR3 DNA sequence: TGTGCCAGCAGCTCCCCGGGACTAGCGGGGTACGAGCAGTACTTC.

This chain connects TRBV19 to TRBJ2-6; 7 nucleotides match TRBD1. Germline-derived CDR1 and CDR2 are LNHDA and SQIVND (reference sequence). J gave up 0 bases and V 7 bases, and 9 bases lay outside the gene matches. The CDR3 extends over 17 amino acids. The CDR3 nucleotides read TGTGCCAGTACCGAGGACAGGAGGCCCTCTGGGGCCAACGTCCTGACTTTC. Amino acids: CASTEDRRPSGANVLTF. The full variable domain, in which reference TRBV19 and TRBJ2-6 provide the parts outside the CDR3, is DGGITQSPKYLFRKEGQNVTLSCEQNLNHDAMYWYRQDPGQGLRLIYYSQIVNDFQKGDIAEGYSVSREKKESFPLTVTSAQKNPTAFYLCASTEDRRPSGANVLTFGAGSRLTVL.

The chain carries TRBV18 and TRBJ2-5; the match to TRBD1 covers 7 bases. Germline V CDR1 and CDR2: KGHSH, LQKENI. J gave up 1 base and V 1 base, and 0 bases lay outside the gene matches. CDR3 length: 14 residues. The CDR3 spells CASSPQGAQETQYF. CDR3 in DNA: TGTGCCAGCTCACCACAGGGGGCCCAAGAGACCCAGTACTTC.

This clone has more than one count but fewer than ten. The J gene is TRBJ1-2, the V gene TRBV2; no reliable D call. Trimming took off 6 bases at V and 7 bases at J, with 12 bases between the two ends. Germline V gene data show CDR1 as SNHLY and CDR2 as FYNNEI. This CDR3 comprises 12 residues. The CDR3 coding sequence is TGTGCCAGCAGACAGTCCTTGGGTGGCTACACCTTC. Protein product: CASRQSLGGYTF.

The chain has TRBV25-1 and TRBJ2-1; no clear D gene. Germline loops: CDR1 MGHDK, CDR2 SYGVNS. The V and J ends lost 4 bases and 8 bases respectively, with 6 bases between them. The CDR3 is 11 amino acids. The CDR3 sequence: CASSVSYEQFF. DNA of the CDR3: TGTGCCAGCAGTGTGTCCTATGAGCAGTTCTTC. Variable domain in full (rest from reference TRBV25-1 and TRBJ2-1): EADIYQTPRYLVIGTGKKITLECSQTMGHDKMYWYQQDPGMELHLIHYSYGVNSTEKGDLSSESTVSRIRTEHFPLTLESARPSHTSQYLCASSVSYEQFFGPGTRLTVL.

This chain connects TRBV6-6 to TRBJ2-3; perhaps TRBD2 as D (6 bases). Trimming shortened V by 2 bases and J by 2 bases, and 14 bases separated the two germline ends. There are 16 residues in the CDR3. Looked up from germline, CDR1 is MNHNY and CDR2 is SVGAGI (reference sequence). DNA for the CDR3: TGTGCCAGCAGTTACCAAGGGACTCCCATCACAGATACGCAGTATTTT. It specifies CASSYQGTPITDTQYF.

Of note for this clone: In the same sample, other DNA sequences code for this CDR3. The J gene is TRBJ1-2, the V gene TRBV5-1, with 8 bases that match TRBD1. V dropped 4 bases and J dropped 5; count of bases not matched to a gene: 10. From germline, CDR1 is SGHRS and CDR2 YFSETQ. CDR3 length equals 15 residues. CDR3 coding DNA: TGCGCCAGCAGCCCCGCCGGGGACAGGAATTATGGCTACACCTTC. This gives the protein CASSPAGDRNYGYTF.

V is TRBV3-1 (or the pseudogene TRBV3-2) and J is TRBJ1-2; no firm D call. Germline V gene lookup returns CDR1 LGHDT and CDR2 YNNKEL (reference sequence). With 7 bases removed from V and 4 bases from J, the gap between germline ends came to 13 bases. The CDR3 is 13 residues long. As DNA, the CDR3 is TGTGCCAGCACCTCACGGGGTACCTATGGCTACACCTTC. It is translated as CASTSRGTYGYTF.

This clone has only one observation. The chain joins TRBV11-2 to TRBJ2-3; 14 positions agree with TRBD2. CDR3 length: 18 residues. With V trimmed by 4 bases and J by 0 bases, 6 bases remained unmatched. The germline gives CDR1 SGHAT, CDR2 FQNNGV. The CDR3 sequence: CASSSGLAGGLSTDTQYF. The CDR3 bases are TGTGCCAGCAGCTCAGGACTAGCGGGGGGACTTAGCACAGATACGCAGTATTTT.

The chain uses TRBV7-8 and TRBJ2-7; 9 bases agree with TRBD1. CDR1 and CDR2 from the germline V gene are SGHVS and FQNEAQ. CDR3 length: 13 amino acids. The V gene end was trimmed by 5 bases and the J gene end by 4 bases; junction bases not matched to a gene: 3. The CDR3 DNA follows: TGTGCCAGCAGCCGGACAGGGGATTACGAGCAGTACTTC. It is translated as CASSRTGDYEQYF.

The J gene is TRBJ1-1, the V gene TRBV6-5, with a possible D match to TRBD1 (5 bases). CDR1 and CDR2 (germline): MNHEY, SVGAGI. CDR3 length: 14 amino acids. Trimming pared 7 bases from V and 0 bases from J, leaving 12 bases between. The CDR3 sequence: CASTWGGVNTEAFF. The CDR3 DNA is TGTGCCAGCACCTGGGGCGGGGTGAACACTGAAGCTTTCTTT.

Only a few counts were recorded for this clone. The chain links TRBV10-3 to TRBJ2-3; 8 nucleotides match TRBD2. In germline, CDR1 is ENHRY, CDR2 SYGVKD. After removal of 10 bases from V and 5 bases from J, the junction contained 5 bases not matched to a gene. CDR3 length: 12 amino acids. The CDR3 region has the DNA TGTGCCACCCGGGCGGGGGGAGATACGCAGTATTTT. It yields the protein CATRAGGDTQYF.

Here the CDR3 DNA reads TGTGCCAGCAGTCCCACAGGGACCGGGGCCAACGTCCTGACTTTC. This gives the protein CASSPTGTGANVLTF. The chain has TRBV27 and TRBJ2-6; the D gene is possibly TRBD1 (6 bases). Between the trimmed V and J ends, which lost 5 bases and 4 bases, there was a span of 12 bases. Germline V gene lookup returns CDR1 MNHEY and CDR2 SMNVEV (reference sequence). This CDR3 contains 15 residues.

The chain uses TRBV20-1 and TRBJ2-5; D is ambiguous. The CDR3 runs to 11 residues. CDR1 is DFQATT and CDR2 is SNEGSKA in the germline V gene (reference sequence). The CDR3 bases are TGCACCATGGCACGAAAAGAGACCCAGTACTTC. It specifies CTMARKETQYF.

This rearrangement joins TRBV12-3 or TRBV12-4 to TRBJ1-5; tentatively, D is TRBD1 (5 bases). The V end lost 8 bases, the J end lost 4 bases, and 9 bases lay between the germline ends. This CDR3 is built from 12 residues. Here the CDR3 reads CASRQPNQPQHF. CDR3 coding DNA: TGTGCCAGCCGACAGCCTAATCAGCCCCAGCATTTT.

Written as DNA, the CDR3 is TGTGCCAGCAGCCCCCTTGCGTGGGCCGCCTCTGGAAACACCATATATTTT. It encodes CASSPLAWAASGNTIYF. The rearrangement uses TRBV9 and TRBJ1-3; D ambiguous. Germline assignment: CDR1 SGDLS and CDR2 YYNGEE. The CDR3 runs 17 residues. Trimming took off 4 bases at V and 0 bases at J, with 17 bases between the two ends.

DNA of the CDR3: TGTGCCAGCAGTTTTGGGACAGGTGGGAGGAATGAAGCTTTCTTT. It translates to CASSFGTGGRNEAFF. The V call is TRBV7-2, the J call TRBJ1-1; 8 bases fit TRBD1. Germline lookup yields CDR1 SGHTA and CDR2 FQGNSA. The CDR3 sequence is 15 residues long. With V trimmed by 6 bases and J by 7 bases, 13 bases remained unmatched.

The chain uses TRBV19 and TRBJ1-2, with a tentative D call TRBD1 (6 bases). The CDR3 length is 15 residues. CDR1 and CDR2 from the germline V gene are LNHDA and SQIVND (reference sequence). V gave up 4 bases and J gave up 6 bases, with 18 bases separating them. CDR3 sequence reads: CASSTFTKGVNGYTF. Written as DNA, the CDR3 is TGTGCCAGTAGTACCTTTACAAAGGGGGTAAATGGCTACACCTTC.

As DNA, the CDR3 is TGTGCCAGCAGCTTCGCAGGGGAGGGCTCCTACGAGCAGTACTTC. It yields the protein CASSFAGEGSYEQYF. The chain links TRBV7-9 to TRBJ2-7; D perhaps matches TRBD2 (7 bases). Germline V CDR1 and CDR2: SEHNR, FQNEAQ (reference sequence). The ends were cut back, 3 bases at V and 0 bases at J, with 12 bases in the middle. This CDR3 is built from 15 residues.